This T cell receptor beta chain appears in the sequencing data of a study of beta chain features in type 1 diabetes. Study results and caveats: A moderate, significant TCRB CDR3 shortening appeared in type 1 diabetes across four CD4+ subsets.

One heparinised blood draw averaging about 116 mL was given by each donor. Naive, central memory, regulatory and stem cell-like memory cells within the CD4+ compartment were sorted using CD45RO/CCR7/CD25/CD127/CD95/CD27. Purity exceeding 98% was reached by all sorted populations. This clone showed up just a few times. As yet, its antigen is unknown. J gave up 5 bases and V 6 bases, and 14 bases lay outside the gene matches. The CDR3 loop spans 17 amino acids. Germline CDR1 reads LNHNV; CDR2 reads YYDKDF (reference sequence). Expressed TCRB transcripts were sequenced, since all the RNA that had been isolated was reverse transcribed. Data came from immunoSEQ multiplex PCR; TCRdb stores just in-frame clones and leaves some out. The data show 40,000 or so clones, with over 50% seen just once and over 2% held by the top ten.

The chain combines TRBV15 with TRBJ2-2; TRBD1 matches 8 bases. Sequencing was carried out using Tregs from blood. The receptor's source is a woman younger than 35 in good health. CDR3 DNA: TGTGCCACCAGGAACCGTAAGACAGGGGCTTTGACCGGGGAGCTGTTTTTT. Translation: CATRNRKTGALTGELFF. The full variable domain, in which reference TRBV15 and TRBJ2-2 provide the parts outside the CDR3, is DAMVIQNPRYQVTQFGKPVTLSCSQTLNHNVMYWYQQKSSQAPKLLFHYYDKDFNNEADTPDNFQSRRPNTSFCFLDIRSPGLGDTAMYLCATRNRKTGALTGELFFGEGSRLTVL.